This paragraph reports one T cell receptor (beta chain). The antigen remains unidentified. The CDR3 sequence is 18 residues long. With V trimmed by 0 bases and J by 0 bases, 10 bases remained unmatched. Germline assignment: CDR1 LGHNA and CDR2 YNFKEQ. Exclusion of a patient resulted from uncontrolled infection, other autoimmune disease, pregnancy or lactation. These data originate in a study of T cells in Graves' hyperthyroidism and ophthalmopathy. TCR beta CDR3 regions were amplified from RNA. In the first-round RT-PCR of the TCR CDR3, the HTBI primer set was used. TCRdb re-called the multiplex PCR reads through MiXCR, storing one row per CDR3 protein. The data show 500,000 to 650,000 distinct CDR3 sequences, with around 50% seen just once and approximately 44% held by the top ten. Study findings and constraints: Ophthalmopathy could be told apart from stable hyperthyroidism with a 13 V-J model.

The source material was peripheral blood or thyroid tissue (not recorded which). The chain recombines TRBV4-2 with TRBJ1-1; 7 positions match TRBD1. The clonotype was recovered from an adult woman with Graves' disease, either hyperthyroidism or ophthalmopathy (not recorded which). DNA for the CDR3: TGTGCCAGCAGCCAAGAACGGACAGGAACAATACTGAACACTGAAGCTTTCTTT. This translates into CASSQERTGTILNTEAFF.